The sequence of this TCR beta chain was determined in a study of CD8+ T cells in alopecia areata. Study-wide findings and caveats: Throughout tofacitinib, many expanded lesional clones continued to persist in scalp and blood.

Treatment defined: oral pan-JAK inhibitor, 5-10 mg twice daily. Cell sorting was applied to PBMCs, and CD4+ and CD8+ T cells were collected. Extracted RNA was reverse transcribed into cDNA, the sequencing template. Method: immunoSEQ multiplex PCR; TCRdb's copy keeps in-frame clones and lacks some. Among around 290,000 clones, roughly 50% were seen once, and the ten largest hold approximately 1.7%. This clone was picked up a small number of times. What it binds is unknown. Trimming left V 6 bases short and J 11 bases short, with 19 bases between. CDR3 length: 12 amino acids. Germline CDR1 reads SQVTM; CDR2 reads ANQGSEA.

The V gene is TRBV29-1, the J gene TRBJ1-2; D may be TRBD1 (5 bases). This specimen consisted of CD4+ T cells sorted from blood, obtained at week 24, from a patient treated with tofacitinib. The clonotype originates from a human donor with alopecia areata. CDR3 loop: CSVTGLGFGYTF. The CDR3 coding sequence is TGCAGCGTGACGGGACTGGGGTTTGGATACACCTTC.